The rows below give T cell receptor beta chains drawn from one sample of a study of T cells in Graves' hyperthyroidism and ophthalmopathy. TCRdb re-called the multiplex PCR reads with MiXCR, one entry per CDR3 protein. The table records around 520,000 distinct CDR3 sequences, approximately 25% of them present only once. Sequencing used blood. The source of these receptors is a woman aged 25 to 39 with Graves' ophthalmopathy. Both conserved end residues are part of each CDR3. Fields, in order: CDR3 protein, CDR3 DNA, clone size, J gene, D gene, V gene. The D gene is left open where the match is weak. The size entry is marked missing in some rows and otherwise reads once, few, many or a size class.

CDR3aa: CSAFGREAFF
CDR3nt: TGCAGTGCTTTCGGACGGGAAGCTTTCTTT
abundance: many
j_gene: TRBJ1-1
d_gene: .
v_gene: TRBV20-1

CDR3aa: CASRANMRKEQYF
CDR3nt: TGTGCCAGTAGGGCTAACATGCGAAAAGAGCAGTACTTC
abundance: .
j_gene: TRBJ2-7
d_gene: .
v_gene: TRBV19

CDR3aa: CSATNYRDGGTEAFF
CDR3nt: TGCAGTGCTACTAACTACAGGGATGGGGGCACTGAAGCTTTCTTT
abundance: few
j_gene: TRBJ1-1
d_gene: .
v_gene: TRBV20-1

CDR3aa: CASSDGVRWSYEQYF
CDR3nt: TGTGCCAGCAGTGACGGGGTCAGGTGGTCCTACGAGCAGTACTTC
abundance: once
j_gene: TRBJ2-7
d_gene: .
v_gene: TRBV6-1

CDR3aa: CSAEDQTGANVLTF
CDR3nt: TGCAGTGCTGAGGACCAAACCGGGGCCAACGTCCTGACTTTC
abundance: many
j_gene: TRBJ2-6
d_gene: .
v_gene: TRBV20-1

CDR3aa: CASMLGGYTF
CDR3nt: TGTGCCAGCATGCTGGGGGGCTACACCTTC
abundance: .
j_gene: TRBJ1-2
d_gene: .
v_gene: TRBV6-1

CDR3aa: CSVEDPGLGNTIYF
CDR3nt: TGCAGCGTTGAAGACCCCGGGCTAGGAAACACCATATATTTT
abundance: .
j_gene: TRBJ1-3
d_gene: .
v_gene: TRBV29-1

CDR3aa: CSARPIGDSGANVLTF
CDR3nt: TGCAGCGCCCGCCCAATCGGCGACTCTGGGGCCAACGTCCTGACTTTC
abundance: .
j_gene: TRBJ2-6
d_gene: .
v_gene: TRBV29-1

CDR3aa: CASSPIIQVIQETQYF
CDR3nt: TGTGCCAGCAGTCCAATCATACAGGTCATCCAAGAGACCCAGTACTTC
abundance: many
j_gene: TRBJ2-5
d_gene: .
v_gene: TRBV12-3/TRBV12-4

CDR3aa: CASSLEVGRQAFF
CDR3nt: TGTGCCAGCAGCTTAGAAGTGGGTAGGCAGGCTTTCTTT
abundance: many
j_gene: TRBJ1-1
d_gene: .
v_gene: TRBV7-9

CDR3aa: CASSFGRGLSGYTF
CDR3nt: TGTGCCAGCAGTTTCGGCAGGGGTCTCAGTGGCTACACCTTC
abundance: once
j_gene: TRBJ1-2
d_gene: .
v_gene: TRBV12-3/TRBV12-4

CDR3aa: CASSTGQGLYGYTF
CDR3nt: TGTGCCAGCAGTACAGGACAGGGTCTGTATGGCTACACCTTC
abundance: medium-sized
j_gene: TRBJ1-2
d_gene: TRBD1
v_gene: TRBV27

CDR3aa: CASSVQAGRFETQYF
CDR3nt: TGTGCCAGCAGTGTACAAGCGGGGCGGTTTGAGACCCAGTACTTC
abundance: medium-sized
j_gene: TRBJ2-5
d_gene: TRBD2
v_gene: TRBV2

CDR3aa: CASSLMGTALTGNTIYF
CDR3nt: TGTGCCAGCAGTTTAATGGGGACGGCTTTAACTGGAAACACCATATATTTT
abundance: many
j_gene: TRBJ1-3
d_gene: .
v_gene: TRBV12-3/TRBV12-4

CDR3aa: CASSLVLAGAPGELFF
CDR3nt: TGTGCCAGCAGCTTAGTACTAGCGGGGGCCCCCGGGGAGCTGTTTTTT
abundance: .
j_gene: TRBJ2-2
d_gene: TRBD2
v_gene: TRBV11-2

CDR3aa: CASSDLGTVQPQHF
CDR3nt: TGTGCCAGCAGTGATTTGGGAACCGTTCAGCCCCAGCATTTT
abundance: many
j_gene: TRBJ1-5
d_gene: .
v_gene: TRBV6-1